This T cell receptor (beta chain) was observed in a study of glioma-infiltrating T cells (dated by TCRdb to 2016 to 2017). As for the study more broadly: The study sequenced TCR alpha- and beta-chain repertoires from glioma tissue, from non-neoplastic brain tissue and from matched peripheral blood mononuclear cells. The paired cohort comprised three low-grade glioma patients, several primary glioblastoma patients and three non-glioma patients contributing non-neoplastic brain tissue. To measure divergence between tissue and blood T-cell populations, each tissue-infiltrating repertoire was compared with the peripheral blood repertoire of the same patient. The paper as a whole reports these results and caveats: Tissue and blood shared very few CDR3 sequences, a result attributed to high CDR3 diversity and limited sampling. VJ-independent divergence between tissue and blood was below expectation in non-neoplastic patients but above expectation in all gliomas, especially low-grade gliomas. Group comparisons were based on small numbers of patients: three non-neoplastic, three low-grade glioma and 7 to 9 glioblastoma patients.

Ten or more counts support this clonotype. Its cognate antigen has yet to be identified. No quality values exist for individual bases; no much larger clone is one base distant. TCR alpha and beta CDR3 regions were amplified with the iRepertoire nested amplicon-rescue multiplex PCR (arm-PCR) platform from RNA. The input for one-step reverse transcription and amplification was 100-400 ng of either tissue mRNA or PBMC total RNA. Following bead purification, Illumina adapters were added by a secondary multiplex PCR, and libraries between 200 and 400 bp were gel-purified. Demultiplexing relied on internal 6-nucleotide barcodes carried by the libraries. Sequencing of libraries was performed on an Illumina MiSeq with 2x220 or 2x250 nucleotide paired-end reads. Processing in the source paper ran as follows. Paired reads were merged using FLASH 1.2.11 and were aligned to the GRCh37 human genome using BWA-MEM, after which TRA and TRB reads were extracted. An IMGT-derived reference of cassette sequences and CDR3 motifs, with pseudogenes included, was used for V and J assignment. Reads were translated in three frames, and productive CDR3s were defined by a C…FGXG motif without stop codons. Clonotypes were defined as unique combinations of V-J cassette pair and CDR3 amino acid sequence. Reads were filtered by Hamming distance, with the threshold set by the sequence error rate of each sample in mapped regions. The public sequencing data were trimmed at Q25 with fastp and processed into clonotypes with MiXCR by TCRdb, which kept only in-frame beta chains. For every CDR3 protein sequence, its rows merge into one entry that carries the most common genes and DNA. These V and J calls rely on TCRdb rather than the paper's analysis. Recorded for this sample are approximately 120,000 distinct CDR3 sequences; 25% to 30% of them occurred a single time. Clones ranked in the top ten supply about 30% of the sample.

From the cysteine through the phenylalanine, the CDR3 covers 12 amino acids. The DNA shown is the 36-base CDR3, in frame from base 1. CDR1 and CDR2 (DFQATT, SNEGSKA) derive from the germline V gene (reference sequence). The germline V and J ends show losses of 8 bases and 3 bases respectively, and no gene match explains 6 bases of the junction. The sample taken for sequencing was glioma tissue, nonneoplastic brain tissue, or PBMCs (not recorded which). Recombination linked TRBV20-1 to TRBJ1-2; 7 central nucleotides agree with TRBD1. The sequence was collected from a human donor with low-grade glioma or glioblastoma, undergoing nonglioma brain surgery, or in good health (not recorded which). The sequence in DNA is TGCAGTCCTATCGGGACAGACTATGGCTACACCTTC. Translation gives CSPIGTDYGYTF.